These 25 T cell receptor beta chains came from one sample sequenced in a study of graft-versus-host responses after intestinal transplantation. The assay was immunoSEQ multiplex PCR, and TCRdb's table has in-frame clones only and misses some. The table records around 30,000 clones, 93% of them present only once. Sequenced material: PBMCs, taken roughly 68 days after intestinal transplant. Receptor source: a human patient who received an intestinal transplant, so some T cells may come from the graft donor.

The V call is TRBV2, the J call TRBJ2-4; D is possibly TRBD1 or TRBD2 (6 bases each). Germline V CDR1 and CDR2: SNHLY, FYNNEI. Trimming stripped 9 bases from V and 5 bases from J, with 14 bases between. This CDR3 has 13 amino acids. This CDR3 is CASGGQVENIQYF. In DNA, the CDR3 is TGTGCCAGTGGGGGGCAGGTTGAAAACATTCAGTACTTC.

In the case of this clone: The sample contains more than one DNA sequence encoding this CDR3. This chain connects TRBV5-1 to TRBJ2-1; 7 bases are a match to TRBD2. V lost 0 bases to trimming and J lost 5 bases; unmatched junction nucleotides: 5. This CDR3 has 15 amino acids. Germline CDR1 and CDR2: SGHRS and YFSETQ. CDR3 DNA: TGCGCCAGCAGCTTGGGGGCGGGAGCCGACAATGAGCAGTTCTTC. This gives the protein CASSLGAGADNEQFF.

The chain joins TRBV2 to TRBJ1-2; TRBD1 matches at 10 bases. The CDR3 is 14 residues long. V shed 5 bases, J shed 3 bases, and the junction held 3 bases outside the gene matches. Germline V gene sequence: CDR1 SNHLY, CDR2 FYNNEI. Here the CDR3 reads CASSRQGADYGYTF. DNA of the CDR3: TGTGCCAGCAGTCGACAGGGGGCTGACTATGGCTACACCTTC.

V and J are TRBV5-4 and TRBJ2-2; TRBD2 matches at 14 bases. The CDR3 has 18 residues. The germline V gene has CDR1 SGHNT and CDR2 YYREEE (reference sequence). J lost 1 base, V lost 0 bases, and 2 bases had no gene match. The CDR3 DNA follows: TGTGCCAGCAGCTTGGGGACTAGCGGGAGGAGGAACACCGGGGAGCTGTTTTTT. Translated, it gives CASSLGTSGRRNTGELFF. Variable domain in full (rest from reference TRBV5-4 and TRBJ2-2): ETGVTQSPTHLIKTRGQQVTLRCSSQSGHNTVSWYQQALGQGPQFIFQYYREEENGRGNFPPRFSGLQFPNYSSELNVNALELDDSALYLCASSLGTSGRRNTGELFFGEGSRLTVL.

The chain links TRBV4-1 to TRBJ2-1, with TRBD2 identical over 15 bases. The CDR3 has 19 amino acids. V lost 0 bases, J lost 5 bases, and 8 bases stayed unmatched. CDR1 and CDR2 from the germline V gene are MGHRA and YSYEKL. Here the CDR3 reads CASSQDRLGLAGGNNEQFF. CDR3 DNA sequence: TGCGCCAGCAGCCAAGATAGATTAGGACTAGCGGGAGGGAACAATGAGCAGTTCTTC.

The table lists this clone with a count of one. The chain uses TRBV10-3 and TRBJ1-2; D may be TRBD1 (5 bases). Germline CDR1 is ENHRY and CDR2 is SYGVKD. The CDR3 is 13 amino acids. Trimming took 10 bases from V and 1 from J, leaving 13 bases between them. CDR3 loop: CATQGPLNYGYTF. DNA of the CDR3: TGTGCCACCCAGGGACCCCTTAACTATGGCTACACCTTC.

The V gene is TRBV7-9, the J gene TRBJ2-1; the match to TRBD2 covers 13 bases. CDR1 SEHNR and CDR2 FQNEAQ come from the germline V gene (reference sequence). This CDR3 comprises 15 residues. V lost 6 bases, J lost 10 bases, and 9 bases stayed unmatched. DNA of the CDR3: TGTGCCAGCAGTTTACTAGCGGGAGGGCCGGGGGAGCAGTTCTTC. It yields the protein CASSLLAGGPGEQFF.

The CDR3 nucleotides read TGTGCCAGCAGTGACGACAACAGGATCTCCTATAATTCACCCCTCCACTTT. Its protein product is CASSDDNRISYNSPLHF. The V call is TRBV6-1, the J call TRBJ1-6; maybe TRBD1 (5 bases). The CDR3 runs 17 residues. V lost 3 bases to trimming and J lost 0 bases, with 12 bases between them. In germline, CDR1 is MNHNS, CDR2 SASEGT.

The genes are TRBV14 and TRBJ2-1; D unresolved. Looked up from germline, CDR1 is SGHDN and CDR2 is FVKESK. V lost 4 bases to trimming and J lost 0 bases, with 7 bases between them. There are 14 residues in the CDR3. The CDR3 DNA reads as TGTGCCAGCAGCCTGTATAGCTCCTACAATGAGCAGTTCTTC. Translation gives CASSLYSSYNEQFF.

The chain carries TRBV6-6 and TRBJ2-7; possible D gene TRBD1, 6 bases. This CDR3 is built from 15 residues. Germline lookup yields CDR1 MNHNY and CDR2 SVGAGI (reference sequence). Trimming took 6 bases from V and 0 from J, leaving 15 bases between them. The CDR3 DNA reads as TGTGCCAGCAGCCAACAAAGGGGGAGCTCCTACGAGCAGTACTTC. It encodes CASSQQRGSSYEQYF.

The gene calls are TRBV13 and TRBJ1-3; D not certain. Trimming took 8 bases from V and 0 from J, leaving 8 bases between them. Germline V gene data show CDR1 as PRHDT and CDR2 as FYEKMQ (reference sequence). The CDR3 spans 13 residues. Here the CDR3 reads CASSMGSGNTIYF. The CDR3 nucleotides are TGTGCCAGCTCTATGGGCTCTGGAAACACCATATATTTT.

The chain links TRBV11-1 to TRBJ1-1; TRBD1 might be the D (5 bases). Germline assignment: CDR1 SGHAT and CDR2 FQDESV (reference sequence). This CDR3 has 11 amino acids. V dropped 6 bases and J dropped 7 bases, with 9 bases sitting between them. CDR3 coding DNA: TGTGCCAGCAGTTCAGGGATTGAAGCTTTCTTT. Translation: CASSSGIEAFF.

Note on this clone: Other DNA sequences from this sample encode an identical CDR3 as well. The chain employs TRBV5-1 and TRBJ1-1; maybe TRBD1 (6 bases). The germline CDR1 and CDR2 sequences are SGHRS and YFSETQ. Trimming shortened V by 0 bases and J by 5 bases, and 8 bases separated the two germline ends. This CDR3 comprises 13 residues. CDR3 DNA: TGCGCCAGCAGCTTGGGAGGGGGAACTGAAGCTTTCTTT. This sequence encodes CASSLGGGTEAFF.

The chain combines TRBV29-1 with TRBJ1-4, with unresolved D. The CDR3 totals 13 residues. The germline V gene encodes CDR1 SQVTM and CDR2 ANQGSEA. Trimming removed 7 bases at V and 5 bases at J, with 14 bases between. The CDR3 reads CSARPELNEKLFF. The CDR3, as DNA: TGCAGCGCTCGGCCCGAGCTAAATGAAAAACTGTTTTTT.

The chain uses TRBV18 and TRBJ2-7, with D maybe TRBD2 (6 bases). Germline V gene data show CDR1 as KGHSH and CDR2 as LQKENI. This CDR3 spans 16 amino acids. Deletions cut 2 bases from V and 4 bases from J, with 18 bases between. CDR3 nucleotides: TGTGCCAGCTCACCAGTAGGGGACTTTGGCTGGTACGAGCAGTACTTC. Translated, it gives CASSPVGDFGWYEQYF.

The chain links TRBV4-1 to TRBJ2-5; the D gene could be TRBD1 or TRBD2 (5 bases each). Trimming pared 4 bases from V and 5 bases from J, leaving 20 bases between. This CDR3 has 16 amino acids. Germline CDR1 reads MGHRA; CDR2 reads YSYEKL. Written as DNA, the CDR3 is TGCGCCAGCAGCCCCTGGACCGGGACCCTAGGGGAGACCCAGTACTTC. Translation gives CASSPWTGTLGETQYF.

The chain joins TRBV27 to TRBJ2-7, with TRBD2 identical over 9 bases. This CDR3 is built from 15 residues. In germline, CDR1 is MNHEY, CDR2 SMNVEV (reference sequence). V was pared by 7 bases and J by 4 bases, with 11 bases of the junction left unmatched. CDR3 in amino acids: CASTPRAGGFYEQYF. The CDR3 bases are TGTGCCAGCACCCCCAGGGCGGGAGGGTTTTACGAGCAGTACTTC.

The chain joins TRBV7-9 to TRBJ2-3; 9 bases are shared with TRBD2. After removal of 5 bases from V and 5 bases from J, the junction contained 11 bases not matched to a gene. The CDR3 has 16 residues. Germline CDR1 SEHNR, CDR2 FQNEAQ (reference sequence). This CDR3 reads CASSQNSGGLLDTQYF. CDR3 bases: TGTGCCAGCAGCCAAAATAGCGGGGGCTTACTAGATACGCAGTATTTT.

The V gene is TRBV10-1, the J gene TRBJ1-2; 7 bases match TRBD1. V was pared by 4 bases and J by 6 bases, with 17 bases of the junction left unmatched. The germline V gene has CDR1 WNHNN and CDR2 SYGVQD (reference sequence). CDR3 size: 17 residues. This CDR3 is CASSGKDRREDQDGYTF. Written as DNA, the CDR3 is TGCGCCAGCAGTGGTAAGGACAGGCGAGAGGATCAAGATGGCTACACCTTC.

The V call is TRBV19, the J call TRBJ1-2; 7 bases line up with TRBD1. Germline values: CDR1 LNHDA, CDR2 SQIVND (reference sequence). CDR3 length equals 14 residues. J gave up 4 bases and V 2 bases, and 4 bases lay outside the gene matches. In DNA, the CDR3 is TGTGCCAGTAGTATATCAGGGGACAGCTATGGCTACACCTTC. This encodes CASSISGDSYGYTF. Full variable domain (outside the CDR3, taken from reference TRBV19 and TRBJ1-2): DGGITQSPKYLFRKEGQNVTLSCEQNLNHDAMYWYRQDPGQGLRLIYYSQIVNDFQKGDIAEGYSVSREKKESFPLTVTSAQKNPTAFYLCASSISGDSYGYTFGSGTRLTVV.

The chain couples TRBV9 to TRBJ2-7; D is undetermined. The V gene's germline CDR1 is SGDLS and CDR2 YYNGEE. CDR3 length equals 13 residues. Trimming pared 8 bases from V and 7 bases from J, leaving 19 bases between. DNA of the CDR3: TGTGCCAGTGCCGCAGGCCTTGGTTATGAGCAGTACTTC. The encoded protein is CASAAGLGYEQYF. Combining the CDR3 with reference TRBV9 and TRBJ2-7 gives the whole variable domain DSGVTQTPKHLITATGQRVTLRCSPRSGDLSVYWYQQSLDQGLQFLIQYYNGEERAKGNILERFSAQQFPDLHSELNLSSLELGDSALYFCASAAGLGYEQYFGPGTRLTVT.

The J gene is TRBJ2-7, the V gene TRBV5-6; 13 nucleotides line up with TRBD2. Germline CDR1 is SGHDT and CDR2 is YYEEEE. The ends lost 4 bases at V and 3 bases at J; junction bases unmatched: 4. The CDR3 sequence is 15 residues long. The CDR3 is CASSPWTSGSYEQYF. The CDR3 nucleotides read TGTGCCAGCAGCCCTTGGACTAGCGGGAGCTACGAGCAGTACTTC.

The gene calls are TRBV30 and TRBJ1-4, with TRBD1 as a possible D gene (5 bases). The ends were cut back, 4 bases at V and 7 bases at J, with 16 bases in the middle. This CDR3 contains 14 residues. Germline lookup yields CDR1 GTSNPN and CDR2 SVGIG (reference sequence). CDR3 bases: TGTGCCTGGACCACCGGGACCGCGATTGAAAAACTGTTTTTT. Amino acid sequence: CAWTTGTAIEKLFF.

J is TRBJ2-4 and V is TRBV28; TRBD2 is a possible D gene (6 bases). This CDR3 is built from 18 residues. Germline V gene sequence: CDR1 MDHEN, CDR2 SYDVKM. V lost 6 bases and J 3 bases, leaving 24 bases between the germline ends. The CDR3 loop reads CASSFRVLAGIVKNIQYF. CDR3 sequence (DNA): TGTGCCAGCAGCTTTCGGGTACTAGCAGGGATTGTCAAAAACATTCAGTACTTC.

This chain links TRBV28 with TRBJ2-3, with D unclear. The CDR3 consists of 16 residues. Between the trimmed V and J ends, which lost 6 bases and 4 bases, there was a span of 20 bases. The V gene's germline CDR1 is MDHEN and CDR2 SYDVKM. The CDR3 DNA is TGTGCCAGCAGGGGAATACCGGGCCCTAAGCCAGATACGCAGTATTTT. This codes for CASRGIPGPKPDTQYF.